Each of the 23 T cell receptor beta chains below was sequenced from the same sample in a study of monozygotic twins with inflammatory bowel disease. TCRdb reprocessed the 5' RACE reads and reports one entry per CDR3 protein, with no DNA. The data include 400,000 or so distinct CDR3 sequences; the top ten clones carry 2.4%. The sample taken for sequencing was blood. Source of these receptors: a human donor with ulcerative colitis or Crohn's disease, or a healthy co-twin of an affected twin (not recorded which).

V is TRBV12-3 or TRBV12-4 and J is TRBJ1-1; the D call of TRBD1 rests on TCRdb alone, since no DNA is present to check it. The CDR3 is 16 amino acids. CDR3 loop: CASSLLVWGVNTEAFF.

V is TRBV5-1 and J is TRBJ2-3. Germline V lookup: CDR1 SGHRS, CDR2 YFSETQ. The CDR3 runs to 14 residues. CDR3: CASSTGLVTDTQYF.

The chain recombines TRBV28 with TRBJ2-5; the D gene TCRdb calls, TRBD1, cannot be checked with no DNA. Germline V gene data show CDR1 as MDHEN and CDR2 as SYDVKM. The CDR3 covers 11 residues. The CDR3 sequence: CASRAGETQYF. Complete variable domain (other parts from reference TRBV28 and TRBJ2-5): DVKVTQSSRYLVKRTGEKVFLECVQDMDHENMFWYRQDPGLGLRLIYFSYDVKMKEKGDIPEGYSVSREKKERFSLILESASTNQTSMYLCASRAGETQYFGPGTRLLVL.

This chain links TRBV12-3 or TRBV12-4 with TRBJ2-1; TCRdb's D call, TRBD1, is unchecked because there is no DNA. The CDR3 runs 16 residues. The CDR3 protein is CASSLGGGALYNEQFF.

The chain carries TRBV28 and TRBJ1-4; as DNA is missing, the TRBD1 call by TCRdb cannot be tested. Germline V gene data show CDR1 as MDHEN and CDR2 as SYDVKM. This CDR3 is built from 14 residues. The CDR3 here is CASSSGTLKEKLFF.

The gene calls are TRBV5-1 and TRBJ2-4; the D call from TCRdb, TRBD1, cannot be confirmed without DNA. Germline CDR1 SGHRS, CDR2 YFSETQ. CDR3 length: 18 residues. CDR3 residues: CASSLGDRGPLAKNMQYF.

The V gene is TRBV7-6, the J gene TRBJ2-5; as DNA is missing, the TRBD1 call by TCRdb cannot be tested. The CDR3 consists of 15 residues. CDR1 and CDR2 from the germline V gene are SGHVS and FNYEAQ. The chain's CDR3 is CASSLSRGGGETQYF. The variable domain in full, completed from reference TRBV7-6 and TRBJ2-5, reads GAGVSQSPRYKVTKRGQDVALRCDPISGHVSLYWYRQALGQGPEFLTYFNYEAQQDKSGLPNDRFSAERPEGSISTLTIQRTEQRDSAMYRCASSLSRGGGETQYFGPGTRLLVL.

The V call is TRBV5-5, the J call TRBJ1-4; TCRdb picks TRBD1, but there is no DNA to check that call. The CDR3 consists of 15 residues. Germline values: CDR1 SGHKS, CDR2 YYEKEE (reference sequence). CDR3 sequence reads: CASSVGTGGYEKLFF.

This chain links TRBV12-3 or TRBV12-4 with TRBJ2-7; TCRdb selects TRBD1, and the lack of DNA leaves this call unchecked. This CDR3 is built from 14 residues. CDR3 residues: CASTQVGQRYEQYF.

This CDR3 reads CASSSNLQETQYF. The chain is built from TRBV12-3 or TRBV12-4 and TRBJ2-5. The CDR3 is made up of 13 amino acids.

The chain carries TRBV19 and TRBJ1-4; absent DNA, TCRdb's TRBD1 call cannot be checked. The CDR3 is 15 residues long. The V gene's germline CDR1 is LNHDA and CDR2 SQIVND (reference sequence). CDR3 region: CASSAIGTAPEELFF.

This chain uses TRBV10-2 with TRBJ2-5; TCRdb outputs TRBD2, but without DNA this stays unchecked. The CDR3 spans 15 residues. CDR1 WSHSY and CDR2 SAAADI come from the germline V gene. The CDR3 reads CASSDSGRGGETQYF.

The rearrangement links TRBV6-5 to TRBJ1-6. The CDR3 covers 19 residues. The germline V gene encodes CDR1 MNHEY and CDR2 SVGAGI. CDR3 protein: CASSYSGGPSSSYNSPLHF.

The chain carries TRBV20-1 and TRBJ1-2; TCRdb designates TRBD1, a call that cannot be tested without DNA. Germline-derived CDR1 and CDR2 are DFQATT and SNEGSKA (reference sequence). CDR3 size: 12 residues. This CDR3 reads CSATPGNLGYTF.

This chain connects TRBV19 to TRBJ2-7; TCRdb indicates TRBD1, and absent DNA this call remains unverified. Germline V gene sequence: CDR1 LNHDA, CDR2 SQIVND (reference sequence). The CDR3 extends over 12 amino acids. CDR3 residues: CASSGAAYEQYF.

The chain couples TRBV10-3 to TRBJ2-3; the TRBD1 assignment by TCRdb is unverifiable without DNA. Germline V gives CDR1 ENHRY, CDR2 SYGVKD. The CDR3 spans 15 residues. The CDR3 region is CAINKGQGWSDTQYF.

V usage is TRBV7-3 and J usage is TRBJ2-3; as DNA is missing, the TRBD1 call by TCRdb cannot be tested. The CDR3 consists of 15 residues. Germline assignment: CDR1 SGHTA and CDR2 FQGTGA. The CDR3 here is CASSRRGLSTNTQYF.

The CDR3 reads CASSLTGFNYGYTF. This chain connects TRBV5-8 to TRBJ1-2; the D call from TCRdb, TRBD1, cannot be confirmed without DNA. CDR1 and CDR2 from the germline V gene are SGHTS and YDEGEE. The CDR3 extends over 14 amino acids.

The chain has TRBV20-1 and TRBJ1-6; the D gene TCRdb calls, TRBD1, cannot be checked with no DNA. The CDR3 has 16 amino acids. Germline CDR1 DFQATT, CDR2 SNEGSKA (reference sequence). The CDR3 loop is CSARSSFETGNSPLHF.

The chain combines TRBV7-3 with TRBJ1-1; checking the TCRdb D call of TRBD1 is not possible without DNA. The CDR3 is 16 amino acids. The germline V gene encodes CDR1 SGHTA and CDR2 FQGTGA. CDR3: CASSLLGTGSGTEAFF.

CDR3 sequence reads: CASSAGGGLEGYTF. V usage is TRBV11-2 and J usage is TRBJ1-2. CDR3 length equals 14 residues. Per germline, CDR1 SGHAT and CDR2 FQNNGV.

The chain combines TRBV29-1 with TRBJ1-1; the TRBD1 assignment by TCRdb is unverifiable without DNA. Germline V gene data show CDR1 as SQVTM and CDR2 as ANQGSEA. The CDR3 consists of 15 residues. CDR3 protein: CSVVGQGVVGTEAFF.

The chain carries TRBV7-9 and TRBJ2-2; lacking DNA, the TRBD2 call made by TCRdb goes unchecked. The germline CDR1 and CDR2 sequences are SEHNR and FQNEAQ (reference sequence). CDR3 length equals 15 residues. CDR3 loop: CASSTLAGVTGELFF.